This T cell receptor (beta chain) came from a study of glioma-infiltrating T cells after dendritic cell vaccination. Broader study findings: Longer survival after dendritic cell vaccination followed higher pretreatment TIL content.

As for this clone: The antigen remains unidentified.

Germline CDR1 is WSHSY and CDR2 is SAAADI. J lost 5 bases, V lost 6 bases, and 9 bases had no gene match. The CDR3 totals 16 residues. Time point indicated: after dendritic cell vaccination, including at tumor progression/relapse. Assay used: immunoSEQ multiplex PCR; TCRdb lists only in-frame clones, some missing. This table holds tens of thousands of clones, over 75% found once. Sequenced here: blood, sampled after dendritic cell vaccination. The sequence came from a human donor with glioblastoma. This chain uses TRBV10-2 with TRBJ2-2, with TRBD1 matching over 10 bases. CDR3 sequence reads: CASRFSGTGATGELFF. The CDR3 DNA follows: TGCGCCAGCAGATTTTCCGGGACAGGGGCTACCGGGGAGCTGTTTTTT.